The 27 T cell receptor beta chains in this list originate from one sample, sequenced in a study of chemoradiotherapy in HPV16-positive cancers. The table came from immunoSEQ multiplex PCR; TCRdb's copy has only in-frame clones and leaves some out. The table lists about 1,400 clones, roughly 87% of them singletons, with under 8% in the top ten. The material sequenced was tumor tissue, taken from a patient who underwent chemoradiotherapy. Receptor source: a human donor with HPV-associated anogenital cancer.

The rearrangement links TRBV19 to TRBJ1-2, with D maybe TRBD1 (5 bases). V lost 6 bases and J 8 bases, leaving 28 bases between the germline ends. The CDR3 sequence is 17 residues long. Per the germline V gene, CDR1 is LNHDA and CDR2 is SQIVND (reference sequence). CDR3 in amino acids: CASRSSGQGLQSRGYTF. Here the CDR3 DNA reads TGTGCCAGTAGGTCGTCGGGGCAGGGTCTTCAGTCTCGCGGCTACACCTTC.

The gene calls are TRBV13 and TRBJ2-7, with a possible D match to TRBD2 (6 bases). The CDR3 is made up of 14 amino acids. The ends were cut back, 4 bases at V and 2 bases at J, with 12 bases in the middle. Germline V gene sequence: CDR1 PRHDT, CDR2 FYEKMQ (reference sequence). CDR3 residues: CASSSAPGAYEQYF. CDR3 DNA sequence: TGTGCCAGCAGCTCAGCACCGGGGGCCTACGAGCAGTACTTC. Together with reference TRBV13 and TRBJ2-7, the CDR3 gives the full variable domain: AAGVIQSPRHLIKEKRETATLKCYPIPRHDTVYWYQQGPGQDPQFLISFYEKMQSDKGSIPDRFSAQQFSDYHSELNMSSLELGDSALYFCASSSAPGAYEQYFGPGTRLTVT.

The genes are TRBV19 and TRBJ2-4, with 8 bases fitting TRBD2. The CDR3 runs to 16 residues. J lost 0 bases, V lost 7 bases, and 8 bases had no gene match. Germline CDR1 is LNHDA and CDR2 is SQIVND (reference sequence). CDR3 in DNA: TGTGCCAGTATCCAGCGGGGGTTTCTAGCCAAAAACATTCAGTACTTC. Translation gives CASIQRGFLAKNIQYF.

The chain carries TRBV4-1 and TRBJ2-3; 7 bases map to TRBD2. The V and J ends lost 0 bases and 2 bases, in that order; junction bases with no gene match: 5. Germline CDR1 is MGHRA and CDR2 is YSYEKL. CDR3 length: 16 amino acids. This CDR3 reads CASSQDPGGTTDTQYF. Written as DNA, the CDR3 is TGCGCCAGCAGCCAAGATCCCGGGGGGACCACAGATACGCAGTATTTT.

This sequence joins TRBV2 and TRBJ1-3; the D is unclear. Trimming took 4 bases from V and 0 from J, leaving 7 bases between them. Germline lookup yields CDR1 SNHLY and CDR2 FYNNEI. The CDR3 spans 14 residues. CDR3 sequence (DNA): TGTGCCAGCAGTGTTCGAGGCTCTGGAAACACCATATATTTT. Its protein product is CASSVRGSGNTIYF.

In this sample, this clone turned up once. CDR3 coding DNA: TGTGCCATCAGTGACACTAGCGGGGGCATGAATTTAGAGACCCAGTACTTC. Translation gives CAISDTSGGMNLETQYF. This rearrangement joins TRBV10-3 to TRBJ2-5; 11 bases are a match to TRBD2. The CDR3 is made up of 17 amino acids. Germline V CDR1 and CDR2: ENHRY, SYGVKD. V trimming: 3 bases; J trimming: 4 bases; junction bases outside the gene matches: 10.

This clone appeared a few times. The chain has TRBV5-1 and TRBJ2-7; tentatively, D is TRBD2 (5 bases). Germline-derived CDR1 and CDR2 are SGHRS and YFSETQ. This CDR3 comprises 12 residues. The V end was cut by 6 bases, the J end by 2 bases, with 9 bases between. CDR3 nucleotides: TGCGCCAGCATGGACTCCGCCTACGAGCAGTACTTC. Its protein is CASMDSAYEQYF.

This clone showed up just a few times. This chain links TRBV7-9 with TRBJ1-1; the match to TRBD1 covers 8 bases. The V gene's germline CDR1 is SEHNR and CDR2 FQNEAQ (reference sequence). The CDR3 totals 15 residues. V shed 6 bases, J shed 0 bases, and the junction held 6 bases outside the gene matches. Here the CDR3 DNA reads TGTGCCAGCAGGCGAAGGACAGGGTTGAACACTGAAGCTTTCTTT. This gives the protein CASRRRTGLNTEAFF. The full variable domain, its missing parts supplied by reference TRBV7-9 and TRBJ1-1, is DTGVSQNPRHKITKRGQNVTFRCDPISEHNRLYWYRQTLGQGPEFLTYFQNEAQLEKSRLLSDRFSAERPKGSFSTLEIQRTEQGDSAMYLCASRRRTGLNTEAFFGQGTRLTVV.

This clone was counted a few times. The V and J genes are TRBV7-2 and TRBJ2-7; 9 bases line up with TRBD1. V shed 6 bases, J shed 3 bases, and the junction held 6 bases outside the gene matches. Germline CDR1 is SGHTA and CDR2 is FQGNSA. The CDR3 has 14 residues. CDR3 residues: CASSAGTGIYEQYF. The CDR3 DNA sequence: TGTGCCAGCAGTGCCGGGACAGGGATCTACGAGCAGTACTTC.

The chain employs TRBV5-1 and TRBJ2-3, with D possibly matching TRBD2 (7 bases). V was pared by 2 bases and J by 5 bases, with 15 bases between. Germline V gene data show CDR1 as SGHRS and CDR2 as YFSETQ. CDR3 length equals 15 residues. As DNA, the CDR3 is TGCGCCAGCAGCTTAGGGGGGGGGCCTCGAGATACGCAGTATTTT. Translation: CASSLGGGPRDTQYF.

This clone has a single count. A junction boundary mismatches the germline segment, possibly from a read error. The rearrangement uses TRBV7-7 and TRBJ1-1; 7 bases fit TRBD1. Germline V CDR1 and CDR2: SSHAT, FNYEAQ (reference sequence). The CDR3 has 13 amino acids. This chain's CDR3 is CASSLAQGTEAFF. CDR3 in DNA: TGTGCTAGCAGCTTAGCACAGGGGACTGAAGCTTTCTTT. The full variable domain, completed using reference TRBV7-7 and TRBJ1-1, is GAGVSQSPRYKVTKRGQDVTLRCDPISSHATLYWYQQALGQGPEFLTYFNYEAQPDKSGLPSDRFSAERPEGSISTLTIQRTEQRDSAMYRCASSLAQGTEAFFGQGTRLTVV.

The chain employs TRBV7-3 and TRBJ2-3, with 9 bases matching TRBD2. The germline V gene encodes CDR1 SGHTA and CDR2 FQGTGA. With V trimmed by 2 bases and J by 4 bases, 4 bases remained unmatched. This CDR3 is 15 amino acids long. CDR3 DNA: TGTGCCAGCAGCTTAGGCGGGGGGGCCCCAGATACGCAGTATTTT. This translates into CASSLGGGAPDTQYF.

The gene calls are TRBV11-2 and TRBJ2-7, with TRBD1 identical over 10 bases. This CDR3 has 13 amino acids. Germline lookup yields CDR1 SGHAT and CDR2 FQNNGV. Losses at the gene ends were 5 bases for V and 6 bases for J; bases not matched to a gene: 4. The CDR3 sequence: CASSGTGVGEQYF. The CDR3 region has the DNA TGTGCCAGCAGCGGGACAGGGGTCGGCGAGCAGTACTTC. The variable domain in full, with the rest retrieved from reference TRBV11-2 and TRBJ2-7, is EAGVAQSPRYKIIEKRQSVAFWCNPISGHATLYWYQQILGQGPKLLIQFQNNGVVDDSQLPKDRFSAERLKGVDSTLKIQPAKLEDSAVYLCASSGTGVGEQYFGPGTRLTVT.

The CDR3 reads CASTPGTDSYEQYF. The CDR3 DNA reads TGTGCCAGCACTCCCGGGACAGACTCTTACGAGCAGTACTTC. V and J are TRBV28 and TRBJ2-7; TRBD1 agrees at 7 bases. Trimming at V came to 7 bases and at J to 4 bases, leaving 10 bases not matched to a gene. Per germline, CDR1 MDHEN and CDR2 SYDVKM. The CDR3 contains 14 residues.

CDR3 DNA sequence: TGCGCCAGCAGCTCGACTACTAGCGGGGGGAAAACCACAGATACGCAGTATTTT. Translating it yields CASSSTTSGGKTTDTQYF. The rearrangement links TRBV5-1 to TRBJ2-3, with TRBD2 identical over 12 bases. Per germline, CDR1 SGHRS and CDR2 YFSETQ. The ends lost 3 bases at V and 2 bases at J; junction bases unmatched: 10. This CDR3 is 18 amino acids long. Filled out from reference TRBV5-1 and TRBJ2-3, the complete variable domain reads KAGVTQTPRYLIKTRGQQVTLSCSPISGHRSVSWYQQTPGQGLQFLFEYFSETQRNKGNFPGRFSGRQFSNSRSEMNVSTLELGDSALYLCASSSTTSGGKTTDTQYFGPGTRLTVL.

The chain recombines TRBV5-1 with TRBJ2-5; D may be TRBD2 (6 bases). V shed 1 base and J shed 9 bases, with 13 bases lying between them. The germline V gene encodes CDR1 SGHRS and CDR2 YFSETQ. The CDR3 runs to 13 residues. CDR3 residues: CASSLRTKEAQYF. The CDR3 nucleotides read TGCGCCAGCAGCTTGCGGACTAAGGAGGCCCAGTACTTC. Together with reference TRBV5-1 and TRBJ2-5, the CDR3 gives the full variable domain: KAGVTQTPRYLIKTRGQQVTLSCSPISGHRSVSWYQQTPGQGLQFLFEYFSETQRNKGNFPGRFSGRQFSNSRSEMNVSTLELGDSALYLCASSLRTKEAQYFGPGTRLLVL.

This chain links TRBV10-2 with TRBJ1-6; D gene unclear. Germline V gene data show CDR1 as WSHSY and CDR2 as SAAADI. This CDR3 is built from 14 residues. V was shortened by 4 bases and J by 7 bases, with 11 bases between the two germline ends. The CDR3 bases are TGCGCCAGCAGTGGGACGGCGAACAATTCACCCCTCCACTTT. As protein: CASSGTANNSPLHF.

The chain recombines TRBV29-1 with TRBJ2-5; a possible D gene is TRBD2 (7 bases). Germline V gene lookup returns CDR1 SQVTM and CDR2 ANQGSEA. Trimming removed 3 bases from V and 0 bases from J, with 11 bases in between. This CDR3 region has 14 residues. This chain's CDR3 is CSVDRGTNQETQYF. DNA for the CDR3: TGCAGCGTTGATAGGGGGACTAACCAAGAGACCCAGTACTTC.

The rearrangement joins TRBV15 to TRBJ2-3, with 9 positions matching TRBD1. The ends lost 6 bases at V and 4 bases at J; junction bases unmatched: 8. The length of the CDR3 is 15 residues. Germline assignment: CDR1 LNHNV and CDR2 YYDKDF (reference sequence). The chain's CDR3 is CATRKDRGTADTQYF. CDR3 coding DNA: TGTGCCACCAGGAAAGACAGGGGGACGGCAGATACGCAGTATTTT.

The chain recombines TRBV2 with TRBJ2-3; 11 bases align to TRBD2. The germline V gene has CDR1 SNHLY and CDR2 FYNNEI. The CDR3 consists of 15 residues. V dropped 6 bases and J dropped 2; count of bases not matched to a gene: 4. The CDR3: CASRGLAELTDTQYF. The CDR3 nucleotides are TGTGCCAGCAGGGGACTAGCGGAGCTCACAGATACGCAGTATTTT.

The V call is TRBV7-2, the J call TRBJ2-3; TRBD2 matches at 9 bases. The junction had 12 bases not matched to a gene; V was cut back by 4 bases and J by 7 bases. The V gene's germline CDR1 is SGHTA and CDR2 FQGNSA. The CDR3 has 16 residues. CDR3 protein: CASSSGGGGAINTQYF. In nucleotides, the CDR3 is TGTGCCAGCAGCTCCGGGGGCGGGGGGGCCATCAATACGCAGTATTTT.

The genes are TRBV2 and TRBJ2-3, with 11 bases lining up with TRBD2. The CDR3 length is 15 residues. V lost 7 bases, J lost 2 bases, and 5 bases stayed unmatched. Germline V gene lookup returns CDR1 SNHLY and CDR2 FYNNEI. The CDR3 is CASKGTSGNTDTQYF. CDR3 coding DNA: TGTGCCAGCAAGGGGACTAGCGGAAACACAGATACGCAGTATTTT.

The J gene is TRBJ1-2, the V gene TRBV6-5; possible D gene TRBD1, 5 bases. Deletions cut 2 bases from V and 2 bases from J, with 6 bases between. This CDR3 contains 13 residues. From germline, CDR1 is MNHEY and CDR2 SVGAGI. As DNA, the CDR3 is TGTGCCAGCAGTTACGAGGGGAACTATGGCTACACCTTC. Translating gives CASSYEGNYGYTF.

V gene TRBV5-1 combines with J gene TRBJ1-1; D gene unclear. Trimming pared 0 bases from V and 8 bases from J, leaving 5 bases between. Germline V gene lookup returns CDR1 SGHRS and CDR2 YFSETQ. The CDR3 is 11 residues long. The CDR3, as DNA: TGCGCCAGCAGCTTGGGCGACGAAGCTTTCTTT. It encodes CASSLGDEAFF.

This clone was found once. V gene TRBV19 combines with J gene TRBJ2-3, with D maybe TRBD1 (5 bases). V shed 5 bases and J shed 3 bases, with 12 bases lying between them. CDR1 is LNHDA, CDR2 SQIVND, per germline (reference sequence). The CDR3 covers 14 residues. CDR3 bases: TGTGCCAGTAGTCCGGACACCCCTACAGATACGCAGTATTTT. This codes for CASSPDTPTDTQYF. Full variable domain (remainder filled in from reference TRBV19 and TRBJ2-3): DGGITQSPKYLFRKEGQNVTLSCEQNLNHDAMYWYRQDPGQGLRLIYYSQIVNDFQKGDIAEGYSVSREKKESFPLTVTSAQKNPTAFYLCASSPDTPTDTQYFGPGTRLTVL.

Here the CDR3 DNA reads TGTGCCAGCAGTCTAAGATGGGACAGGGGGCATGAAAAACTGTTTTTT. Protein sequence: CASSLRWDRGHEKLFF. This chain uses TRBV28 with TRBJ1-4; 12 bases match TRBD1. Germline values: CDR1 MDHEN, CDR2 SYDVKM. Trimming removed 5 bases from V and 6 bases from J; junction bases left unmatched: 7. The CDR3 spans 16 residues. Full variable domain (remainder filled in from reference TRBV28 and TRBJ1-4): DVKVTQSSRYLVKRTGEKVFLECVQDMDHENMFWYRQDPGLGLRLIYFSYDVKMKEKGDIPEGYSVSREKKERFSLILESASTNQTSMYLCASSLRWDRGHEKLFFGSGTQLSVL.

The chain has TRBV10-3 and TRBJ1-5; D might be TRBD1 (6 bases). Trimming left V 6 bases short and J 3 bases short, with 9 bases between. The CDR3 is 13 amino acids. The germline gives CDR1 ENHRY, CDR2 SYGVKD. The CDR3 reads CAIRQGINQPQHF. The DNA for the CDR3 is TGTGCCATCAGACAGGGTATCAATCAGCCCCAGCATTTT.